A single sample is the source of the 30 T cell receptor beta chains below, sequenced in a study of persistence of HIV-infected CD4 T cells. Nonspecific anti-CD3/anti-CD28 bead stimulation represents the broad CD4+ T cell repertoire. Sorting selected CD4+ T cells upregulating both CD40 ligand and CD69. This was the immunoSEQ version 4 assay in survey mode. Profiled with immunoSEQ multiplex PCR; TCRdb holds only in-frame clones, not every one. This sample has 40,000 or so clones, with about 90% found just once. For these receptors, no antigen is known. Specimen: CD4+ T cells sorted from PBMCs after roughly 18-hour stimulation, collected from a patient who received antiretroviral therapy. The receptors were gathered from an adult man with HIV who was CMV-seropositive.

CDR3 coding DNA: TGTGCCAGCAGCTTACTGGGACAGCCTAATGAAAAACTGTTTTTT. This encodes CASSLLGQPNEKLFF. The chain recombines TRBV28 with TRBJ1-4, with 7 bases aligning to TRBD1. Germline V lookup: CDR1 MDHEN, CDR2 SYDVKM. The V gene end was trimmed by 6 bases and the J gene end by 3 bases; junction bases not matched to a gene: 7. The CDR3 is 15 residues long.

This chain uses TRBV18 with TRBJ1-1; D remains unclear. The CDR3 runs 13 residues. V was trimmed by 6 bases and J by 1 base, leaving 9 bases between them. Germline CDR1 is KGHSH and CDR2 is LQKENI. The CDR3 DNA sequence: TGTGCCAGCTCCCAGGCGGAGAACACTGAAGCTTTCTTT. Amino acids: CASSQAENTEAFF.

This chain connects TRBV19 to TRBJ1-2; no firm D call. V gave up 4 bases and J gave up 4 bases, with 19 bases separating them. Per germline, CDR1 LNHDA and CDR2 SQIVND (reference sequence). The CDR3 covers 16 residues. The CDR3 DNA sequence: TGTGCCAGTAGTAAAAGCACCCCAGGAGCCCGCTATGGCTACACCTTC. As protein: CASSKSTPGARYGYTF.

The chain employs TRBV18 and TRBJ2-3; 9 bases are a match to TRBD1. V gave up 2 bases and J gave up 5 bases; unmatched junction bases: 14. The CDR3 is made up of 18 amino acids. CDR1 KGHSH and CDR2 LQKENI come from the germline V gene. The CDR3 DNA sequence: TGTGCCAGCTCACCAACTCTCACGGGACAGGGACATAAAGATACGCAGTATTTT. Protein product: CASSPTLTGQGHKDTQYF.

This clone was picked up a small number of times. The rearrangement joins TRBV19 to TRBJ1-2; a possible D gene is TRBD1 (6 bases). This CDR3 comprises 14 residues. With 5 bases removed from V and 4 bases from J, the gap between germline ends came to 14 bases. The V gene's germline CDR1 is LNHDA and CDR2 SQIVND (reference sequence). CDR3: CASSVGGASYGYTF. CDR3 coding DNA: TGTGCCAGTAGTGTCGGGGGGGCCAGCTATGGCTACACCTTC.

The chain couples TRBV7-2 to TRBJ2-1; 9 nucleotides match TRBD1. CDR1 is SGHTA and CDR2 is FQGNSA in the germline V gene. V shed 5 bases and J 4 bases; nucleotides not matched to a gene: 6. This CDR3 is built from 15 residues. CDR3 protein: CASSRDRGGYNEQFF. CDR3 DNA sequence: TGTGCCAGCAGCCGCGACAGGGGGGGATACAATGAGCAGTTCTTC.

The chain links TRBV5-1 to TRBJ1-1; no reliable D call. This CDR3 has 17 amino acids. Germline V CDR1 and CDR2: SGHRS, YFSETQ. With 1 base removed from V and 4 bases from J, the gap between germline ends came to 20 bases. The CDR3 sequence is CASSLTGSVRDSTEAFF. CDR3 sequence (DNA): TGCGCCAGCAGCTTGACCGGGTCCGTACGGGATTCCACTGAAGCTTTCTTT.

The V and J genes are TRBV28 and TRBJ1-6, with D unclear. Trimming removed 5 bases at V and 6 bases at J, with 14 bases between. CDR3 length: 15 amino acids. The germline V gene has CDR1 MDHEN and CDR2 SYDVKM. CDR3 nucleotides: TGTGCCAGCAGTCCCCCGAAGAGGGCTAATTCACCCCTCCACTTT. Residues: CASSPPKRANSPLHF.

The V gene is TRBV2, the J gene TRBJ1-5, with D uncertain. CDR3 size: 14 residues. V was shortened by 2 bases and J by 2 bases, with 7 bases between the two germline ends. Germline V lookup: CDR1 SNHLY, CDR2 FYNNEI. CDR3 coding DNA: TGTGCCAGCAGTGAAAGGGAAGGCAATCAGCCCCAGCATTTT. Translated, it gives CASSEREGNQPQHF.

This clone was seen just once. The V gene is TRBV3-1 (or the pseudogene TRBV3-2), the J gene TRBJ2-3; TRBD2 agrees at 9 bases. In germline, CDR1 is LGHDT, CDR2 YNNKEL (reference sequence). V was pared by 4 bases and J by 2 bases, with 19 bases of the junction left unmatched. The CDR3 has 20 residues. The CDR3 is CASSPGGSSGIPSVTDTQYF. The CDR3 DNA sequence: TGTGCCAGCAGCCCTGGGGGTTCTAGCGGGATTCCCTCGGTCACAGATACGCAGTATTTT.

The chain has TRBV10-2 and TRBJ1-3; 7 positions agree with TRBD1. Trimming cost V 7 bases and J 4 bases; bases outside gene matches: 10. CDR1 WSHSY and CDR2 SAAADI come from the germline V gene. The CDR3 loop spans 15 amino acids. CDR3 region: CASNVGQQGGNTIYF. CDR3 in DNA: TGCGCCAGCAACGTCGGACAACAGGGGGGAAACACCATATATTTT.

This clone has a handful of counts. This chain joins TRBV28 and TRBJ2-7; D might be TRBD2 (6 bases). The CDR3 has 15 residues. Trimming took 4 bases from V and 0 from J, leaving 13 bases between them. Germline assignment: CDR1 MDHEN and CDR2 SYDVKM. As DNA, the CDR3 is TGTGCCAGCAGTTCCGGGGGTGGGGGCTCCTACGAGCAGTACTTC. Its translation: CASSSGGGGSYEQYF.

The J gene is TRBJ1-5, the V gene TRBV7-6; a weak D match, TRBD1 (5 bases). Trimming took 5 bases from V and 4 from J, leaving 18 bases between them. Germline CDR1 reads SGHVS; CDR2 reads FNYEAQ. CDR3 length: 16 residues. Here the CDR3 reads CASSLGGGGRNQPQHF. The CDR3 DNA reads TGTGCCAGCAGCCTCGGGGGGGGAGGGAGGAATCAGCCCCAGCATTTT.

The chain recombines TRBV5-4 with TRBJ1-2, with D unresolved. V gave up 0 bases and J gave up 2 bases, with 5 bases separating them. The CDR3 spans 13 residues. Germline V lookup: CDR1 SGHNT, CDR2 YYREEE (reference sequence). The CDR3 region is CASSLAQNYGYTF. Here the CDR3 DNA reads TGTGCCAGCAGCTTGGCACAGAACTATGGCTACACCTTC. The entire variable domain, with the rest obtained from reference TRBV5-4 and TRBJ1-2, is as follows: ETGVTQSPTHLIKTRGQQVTLRCSSQSGHNTVSWYQQALGQGPQFIFQYYREEENGRGNFPPRFSGLQFPNYSSELNVNALELDDSALYLCASSLAQNYGYTFGSGTRLTVV.

The chain couples TRBV19 to TRBJ1-2; 9 bases match TRBD1. Germline CDR1 is LNHDA and CDR2 is SQIVND (reference sequence). The CDR3 is made up of 16 amino acids. Trimming removed 5 bases from V and 8 bases from J; junction bases left unmatched: 15. Here the CDR3 DNA reads TGTGCCAGTAGTCCCTGGACAGGGGCGACATCTGGGGGCTACACCTTC. Protein: CASSPWTGATSGGYTF.

The chain employs TRBV5-5 and TRBJ1-4; weak D call: TRBD1 (5 bases). This CDR3 spans 16 amino acids. V was clipped by 5 bases and J by 4 bases, with 18 bases between them. Per the germline V gene, CDR1 is SGHKS and CDR2 is YYEKEE (reference sequence). DNA for the CDR3: TGTGCCAGCAGACCATCTCTGCGTGGGGGTAATGAAAAACTGTTTTTT. Translation gives CASRPSLRGGNEKLFF.

The rearrangement links TRBV6-2 or TRBV6-3 to TRBJ1-5; D possibly corresponds to TRBD1 (6 bases). Deletions cut 6 bases from V and 12 bases from J, with 12 bases between. CDR3 size: 11 residues. Per the germline V gene, CDR1 is MNHEY and CDR2 is SVGEGT. As DNA, the CDR3 is TGTGCCAGCAGCTTGACAGGACGCCAGCATTTT. This translates into CASSLTGRQHF.

The J gene is TRBJ2-7, the V gene TRBV5-6; D may correspond to TRBD1 or TRBD2 (5 bases each). V was clipped by 1 base and J by 6 bases, with 17 bases between them. The CDR3 has 15 residues. CDR1 is SGHDT and CDR2 is YYEEEE in the germline V gene. In DNA, the CDR3 is TGTGCCAGCAGCTTGTTAGGGACGGACACCCTCGAGCAGTACTTC. Amino acids: CASSLLGTDTLEQYF.

This clone was detected a few times. This sequence joins TRBV28 and TRBJ1-1, with D perhaps matching TRBD1 (6 bases). From germline, CDR1 is MDHEN and CDR2 SYDVKM. The CDR3 sequence is 14 residues long. Deletions cut 5 bases from V and 1 base from J, with 11 bases between. The CDR3 protein is CASSKQGENTEAFF. The CDR3 DNA is TGTGCCAGCAGTAAACAGGGAGAGAACACTGAAGCTTTCTTT. The entire variable domain, with the rest obtained from reference TRBV28 and TRBJ1-1, is as follows: DVKVTQSSRYLVKRTGEKVFLECVQDMDHENMFWYRQDPGLGLRLIYFSYDVKMKEKGDIPEGYSVSREKKERFSLILESASTNQTSMYLCASSKQGENTEAFFGQGTRLTVV.

J is TRBJ1-5 and V is TRBV28; no clear D gene. This CDR3 spans 13 amino acids. The germline CDR1 and CDR2 sequences are MDHEN and SYDVKM. Trimming cost V 7 bases and J 6 bases, with 13 bases left between them. The CDR3 DNA reads TGTGCCAGCATATCGGGGTGGGGTCAGCCCCAGCATTTT. It translates to CASISGWGQPQHF.

V gene TRBV5-5 combines with J gene TRBJ1-1; TRBD1 might be the D (5 bases). V was shortened by 2 bases and J by 1 base, with 6 bases between the two germline ends. The CDR3 totals 13 residues. Germline CDR1 is SGHKS and CDR2 is YYEKEE (reference sequence). The CDR3 loop reads CASSFGGNTEAFF. The CDR3 region has the DNA TGTGCCAGCAGCTTCGGGGGGAACACTGAAGCTTTCTTT.

The chain employs TRBV28 and TRBJ2-7; D is perhaps TRBD1 or TRBD2 (5 bases each). The germline gives CDR1 MDHEN, CDR2 SYDVKM. The CDR3 is made up of 14 amino acids. Deletions cut 5 bases from V and 3 bases from J, with 14 bases between. The CDR3 here is CASSPPGTIYEQYF. The CDR3 nucleotides read TGTGCCAGCAGTCCTCCCGGGACCATCTACGAGCAGTACTTC.

CDR3 residues: CASSSDGGIDTQYF. CDR3 sequence (DNA): TGTGCCAGCAGCTCCGACGGGGGGATAGATACGCAGTATTTT. The chain employs TRBV7-9 and TRBJ2-3, with 7 bases aligning to TRBD2. Germline CDR1 is SEHNR and CDR2 is FQNEAQ (reference sequence). Trimming at V came to 4 bases and at J to 5 bases, leaving 6 bases not matched to a gene. The CDR3 consists of 14 residues.

V gene TRBV28 combines with J gene TRBJ1-6; D possibly corresponds to TRBD1 (5 bases). This CDR3 is 16 amino acids long. The V end was cut by 5 bases, the J end by 1 base, with 12 bases between. The germline V gene has CDR1 MDHEN and CDR2 SYDVKM. CDR3 sequence: CASSRTGGSYNSPLHF. In DNA form, the CDR3 reads TGTGCCAGCAGTCGTACCGGGGGGTCCTATAATTCACCCCTCCACTTT.

The chain joins TRBV5-1 to TRBJ1-2; TRBD1 is a possible D gene (5 bases). The V gene lost 3 bases and the J gene lost 8 bases, with 11 bases spanning the gap. The CDR3 covers 12 residues. Germline V gene sequence: CDR1 SGHRS, CDR2 YFSETQ. This CDR3 reads CASSWGTSGYTF. The CDR3 nucleotides read TGCGCCAGCAGCTGGGGGACTTCAGGCTACACCTTC.

The chain has TRBV10-3 and TRBJ1-4; D not resolved. Germline V gene data show CDR1 as ENHRY and CDR2 as SYGVKD. V dropped 3 bases and J dropped 5 bases, with 10 bases sitting between them. The CDR3 runs 14 residues. DNA for the CDR3: TGTGCCATCAGTGAAGGGCTTACAAATGAAAAACTGTTTTTT. As protein: CAISEGLTNEKLFF.

This clone is a singleton in its sample. The rearrangement links TRBV7-2 to TRBJ1-2; unclear D gene. Germline V gene lookup returns CDR1 SGHTA and CDR2 FQGNSA. This CDR3 has 15 amino acids. V was shortened by 0 bases and J by 1 base, with 9 bases between the two germline ends. CDR3 DNA sequence: TGTGCCAGCAGCTTAGCAGGGATCCTTAACTATGGCTACACCTTC. It translates to CASSLAGILNYGYTF.

The chain joins TRBV30 to TRBJ1-5; no firm D call. From germline, CDR1 is GTSNPN and CDR2 SVGIG (reference sequence). Trimming took off 2 bases at V and 1 base at J, with 6 bases between the two ends. CDR3 length: 13 residues. CDR3 nucleotide sequence: TGTGCCTGGAGTCGAGGGAGCAATCAGCCCCAGCATTTT. Protein: CAWSRGSNQPQHF.

The chain joins TRBV4-1 to TRBJ2-4; D call uncertain. Trimming stripped 4 bases from V and 6 bases from J, with 16 bases between. CDR1 and CDR2 (germline): MGHRA, YSYEKL. This CDR3 comprises 15 residues. CDR3 sequence: CASSLPRPRGNIQYF. DNA of the CDR3: TGCGCCAGCAGCCTACCTCGGCCCCGAGGAAACATTCAGTACTTC.

The chain links TRBV30 to TRBJ1-2; possibly TRBD1 for D (5 bases). This CDR3 is 12 amino acids long. From germline, CDR1 is GTSNPN and CDR2 SVGIG (reference sequence). The V and J ends lost 4 bases and 4 bases respectively, with 10 bases between them. CDR3 DNA: TGTGCCTGGACCCGGGGCCCCTATGGCTACACCTTC. It is translated as CAWTRGPYGYTF.